What follows are 26 T cell receptor beta chains derived from one specimen sequenced in a study of cytomegalovirus exposure and HLA in healthy donors. The study ran its PCR with 60 Vbeta and 13 Jbeta primers. Sequencing used immunoSEQ multiplex PCR; TCRdb keeps in-frame clones, though not all of them. The sample lists 200,000 to 250,000 clones; 80% to 85% were seen once. Sequenced input: PBMCs. These receptors were collected from a woman aged 55-69 years in good health and CMV-seropositive.

The chain links TRBV10-2 to TRBJ2-2; TRBD2 matches at 7 bases. V gave up 8 bases and J gave up 0 bases; unmatched junction bases: 6. Germline V gives CDR1 WSHSY, CDR2 SAAADI. There are 15 residues in the CDR3. The CDR3 sequence is CASRDYPTNTGELFF. CDR3 nucleotides: TGCGCCAGCCGGGACTACCCTACGAACACCGGGGAGCTGTTTTTT.

This chain joins TRBV10-1 and TRBJ1-5; 7 bases align to TRBD1. The CDR3 consists of 14 residues. J was trimmed by 2 bases and V by 7 bases; bases with no gene match: 5. Germline CDR1 WNHNN, CDR2 SYGVQD (reference sequence). The CDR3 DNA reads as TGCGCCAGCACCAGACAGGGTGGCAATCAGCCCCAGCATTTT. It codes for CASTRQGGNQPQHF.

The chain carries TRBV5-1 and TRBJ2-3; TRBD2 aligns across 8 bases. The CDR3 runs 15 residues. Germline V gives CDR1 SGHRS, CDR2 YFSETQ. Losses at the gene ends were 4 bases for V and 5 bases for J; bases not matched to a gene: 9. The CDR3 DNA is TGCGCCAGCAGCGACAGCGGGAGCCGGGTAGATACGCAGTATTTT. Residues: CASSDSGSRVDTQYF.

The rearrangement uses TRBV10-3 and TRBJ1-3; 12 positions match TRBD1. The CDR3 extends over 15 amino acids. Per germline, CDR1 ENHRY and CDR2 SYGVKD. After removal of 6 bases from V and 4 bases from J, the junction contained 4 bases not matched to a gene. The DNA of the CDR3 is TGTGCCATCAGCGGGACAGGGGGCAACGGAAACACCATATATTTT. The encoded protein is CAISGTGGNGNTIYF.

The genes are TRBV5-1 and TRBJ2-1; 10 bases match TRBD2. V dropped 1 base and J dropped 6; count of bases not matched to a gene: 4. Germline values: CDR1 SGHRS, CDR2 YFSETQ. The CDR3 runs 15 residues. The chain's CDR3 is CASSLRGLASNEQFF. The CDR3 nucleotides read TGCGCCAGCAGCTTGAGGGGACTAGCGAGCAATGAGCAGTTCTTC.

The V and J genes are TRBV6-1 and TRBJ2-1, with 8 nucleotides matching TRBD1. The CDR3 runs to 15 residues. Germline values: CDR1 MNHNS, CDR2 SASEGT. V shed 6 bases and J 4 bases; nucleotides not matched to a gene: 8. The CDR3 loop reads CASRPGQGGYNEQFF. The CDR3 region has the DNA TGTGCCAGCAGACCCGGACAGGGCGGGTACAATGAGCAGTTCTTC.

This sequence joins TRBV4-2 and TRBJ2-7; D possibly corresponds to TRBD2 (6 bases). The CDR3 runs to 20 residues. V shed 0 bases and J shed 0 bases, with 24 bases lying between them. CDR1 LGHNA and CDR2 YNFKEQ come from the germline V gene. In nucleotides, the CDR3 is TGTGCCAGCAGCCAAGATCCCCGCGTGGGACTCTCCTCGAGCTCCTACGAGCAGTACTTC. As protein: CASSQDPRVGLSSSSYEQYF.

V is TRBV7-2 and J is TRBJ1-5, with D possibly matching TRBD1 (6 bases). The CDR3 spans 17 residues. Germline CDR1 SGHTA, CDR2 FQGNSA. The germline V and J ends were trimmed by 3 bases and 5 bases, with 20 bases remaining between them. This CDR3 is CASSLDYIQGQDQPQHF. The CDR3 coding sequence is TGTGCCAGCAGCTTGGATTATATTCAGGGACAAGATCAGCCCCAGCATTTT.

The chain combines TRBV19 with TRBJ2-2; D is undetermined. V lost 4 bases to trimming and J lost 5 bases, with 14 bases between them. The CDR3 loop spans 15 amino acids. Germline V CDR1 and CDR2: LNHDA, SQIVND (reference sequence). The DNA for the CDR3 is TGTGCCAGTAGTAACCCCGGCGAGAGGACCGGGGAGCTGTTTTTT. Its protein is CASSNPGERTGELFF. The full variable domain, rest sourced from reference TRBV19 and TRBJ2-2, is DGGITQSPKYLFRKEGQNVTLSCEQNLNHDAMYWYRQDPGQGLRLIYYSQIVNDFQKGDIAEGYSVSREKKESFPLTVTSAQKNPTAFYLCASSNPGERTGELFFGEGSRLTVL.

This chain uses TRBV9 with TRBJ2-4; D not resolved. This CDR3 has 15 amino acids. The V end lost 4 bases, the J end lost 0 bases, and 11 bases lay between the germline ends. The germline gives CDR1 SGDLS, CDR2 YYNGEE. CDR3 amino acids: CASSPESLAKNIQYF. CDR3 DNA sequence: TGTGCCAGCAGCCCGGAGTCGCTAGCCAAAAACATTCAGTACTTC.

The CDR3 region is CASGTGASSYEQYF. The CDR3 coding sequence is TGCGCCAGCGGGACAGGGGCCTCGTCCTACGAGCAGTACTTC. The chain carries TRBV5-1 and TRBJ2-7, with 10 nucleotides matching TRBD1. This CDR3 is 14 amino acids long. J was trimmed by 1 base and V by 7 bases; bases with no gene match: 5. Germline V gene data show CDR1 as SGHRS and CDR2 as YFSETQ.

CDR3 coding DNA: TGTGCCAGCAGCGTAGTGAGTGGGAGCCTTCCCGGGGAGCTGTTTTTT. As protein: CASSVVSGSLPGELFF. The rearrangement links TRBV9 to TRBJ2-2, with D possibly being TRBD2 (5 bases). This CDR3 region has 16 residues. CDR1 SGDLS and CDR2 YYNGEE come from the germline V gene. V was shortened by 0 bases and J by 6 bases, with 15 bases between the two germline ends.

The chain employs TRBV14 and TRBJ2-1; D unclear. Germline V gene lookup returns CDR1 SGHDN and CDR2 FVKESK. With 1 base removed from V and 8 bases from J, the gap between germline ends came to 33 bases. CDR3 length: 21 amino acids. CDR3: CASSQVGALAVERPSTDEQFF. The CDR3 region has the DNA TGTGCCAGCAGCCAAGTTGGTGCCCTGGCTGTCGAGCGTCCGAGCACGGATGAGCAGTTCTTC.

The chain couples TRBV27 to TRBJ1-2, with 9 bases aligning to TRBD1. The germline gives CDR1 MNHEY, CDR2 SMNVEV (reference sequence). CDR3 size: 13 residues. Trimming took 6 bases from V and 6 from J; bases not matched to a gene: 5. The CDR3 nucleotides are TGTGCCAGCAGCGGTGACAGGGGGAATGGCTACACCTTC. As protein: CASSGDRGNGYTF.

The count of this clone is one. The rearrangement uses TRBV27 and TRBJ1-2; perhaps TRBD1 as D (6 bases). The CDR3 is 16 amino acids. The germline CDR1 and CDR2 sequences are MNHEY and SMNVEV (reference sequence). V was pared by 5 bases and J by 0 bases, with 16 bases between. CDR3: CASSPIGQLANYGYTF. In nucleotides, the CDR3 is TGTGCCAGCAGTCCCATCGGACAGTTAGCTAACTATGGCTACACCTTC.

The chain uses TRBV19 and TRBJ1-1; 7 bases line up with TRBD1. The trim removed 5 bases at V and 5 bases at J, leaving 11 bases unmatched. Germline V gives CDR1 LNHDA, CDR2 SQIVND (reference sequence). This CDR3 has 15 amino acids. In DNA form, the CDR3 reads TGTGCCAGTAGTGTTAACCCGGGACAGAGGACTGAAGCTTTCTTT. It codes for CASSVNPGQRTEAFF.

The chain uses TRBV29-1 and TRBJ1-1, with TRBD1 matching over 10 bases. Germline V lookup: CDR1 SQVTM, CDR2 ANQGSEA. V shed 7 bases, J shed 9 bases, and the junction held 2 bases outside the gene matches. CDR3 size: 10 residues. CDR3 sequence reads: CSGDRGQAFF. Here the CDR3 DNA reads TGCAGCGGAGACAGGGGGCAAGCTTTCTTT.

The genes are TRBV5-1 and TRBJ1-1; D gene uncertain. Germline CDR1 SGHRS, CDR2 YFSETQ. Trimming removed 6 bases at V and 7 bases at J, with 13 bases between. This CDR3 spans 12 amino acids. The CDR3 here is CASTGLEDEAFF. The CDR3 nucleotides are TGCGCCAGCACAGGACTGGAGGATGAAGCTTTCTTT.

The chain combines TRBV5-6 with TRBJ1-1; 9 bases align to TRBD1. The CDR3 extends over 13 amino acids. Trimming at V came to 8 bases and at J to 6 bases, leaving 8 bases not matched to a gene. Germline V CDR1 and CDR2: SGHDT, YYEEEE. CDR3 sequence (DNA): TGTGCCAGTAAGGTGACAGGGGGATCTGAAGCTTTCTTT. Translating gives CASKVTGGSEAFF.

The gene calls are TRBV7-9 and TRBJ1-5; 7 bases are a match to TRBD1. Germline values: CDR1 SEHNR, CDR2 FQNEAQ (reference sequence). The CDR3 totals 15 residues. After removal of 1 base from V and 8 bases from J, the junction contained 8 bases not matched to a gene. The CDR3 here is CASSLGGTADKPQHF. CDR3 bases: TGTGCCAGCAGCTTAGGGGGGACAGCCGATAAGCCCCAGCATTTT.

The gene calls are TRBV7-2 and TRBJ2-7, with 9 bases identical to TRBD1. V shed 4 bases and J 6 bases; nucleotides not matched to a gene: 7. The CDR3 extends over 14 amino acids. From germline, CDR1 is SGHTA and CDR2 FQGNSA. The CDR3 nucleotides read TGTGCCAGCAGCTACGACAGGGGGAGAGCCGAGCAGTACTTC. As protein: CASSYDRGRAEQYF.

V and J are TRBV5-7 and TRBJ1-4; 11 bases are a match to TRBD1. TRBV5-7 has ORF status, its function being uncertain. V trimming: 0 bases; J trimming: 0 bases; junction bases outside the gene matches: 7. CDR3 length: 19 amino acids. The CDR3 DNA reads as TGTGCCAGCAGCTTGGCTCGGACAGGGGGCTCGGCAACTAATGAAAAACTGTTTTTT. Protein sequence: CASSLARTGGSATNEKLFF.

The V and J genes are TRBV7-9 and TRBJ2-7; D is undetermined. Germline loops: CDR1 SEHNR, CDR2 FQNEAQ (reference sequence). CDR3 length: 13 amino acids. Deletions cut 5 bases from V and 0 bases from J, with 8 bases between. CDR3 loop: CASSTRSSYEQYF. The CDR3 DNA sequence: TGTGCCAGCAGCACTCGAAGCTCCTACGAGCAGTACTTC.

The chain recombines TRBV6-1 with TRBJ1-1; 10 bases are a match to TRBD1. Germline V gene sequence: CDR1 MNHNS, CDR2 SASEGT. The CDR3 sequence is 14 residues long. Trimming at V came to 8 bases and at J to 5 bases, leaving 8 bases not matched to a gene. The CDR3 sequence is CASQRQGAGTEAFF. CDR3 nucleotides: TGTGCCAGCCAAAGACAGGGGGCAGGGACTGAAGCTTTCTTT.

The chain employs TRBV5-5 and TRBJ2-6; D might be TRBD1 (5 bases). The ends were cut back, 3 bases at V and 0 bases at J, with 7 bases in the middle. Germline assignment: CDR1 SGHKS and CDR2 YYEKEE (reference sequence). This CDR3 spans 15 amino acids. In DNA form, the CDR3 reads TGTGCCAGCAGCTGGACACCCTCTGGGGCCAACGTCCTGACTTTC. It is translated as CASSWTPSGANVLTF.

V and J are TRBV6-6 and TRBJ1-1; a possible D gene is TRBD1 (6 bases). The CDR3 is made up of 15 amino acids. Germline CDR1 reads MNHNY; CDR2 reads SVGAGI (reference sequence). V lost 6 bases to trimming and J lost 0 bases, with 14 bases between them. In DNA, the CDR3 is TGTGCCAGCAGACGGCCTACAGGGTTGAACACTGAAGCTTTCTTT. Its translation: CASRRPTGLNTEAFF.